This TCR beta chain was sequenced for a study of T-cell memory formation after mild COVID-19. Study in general: TCR clusters showed largely donor specificity.

Points on this clonotype: Its antigen is unknown.

V dropped 0 bases and J dropped 5 bases, with 15 bases sitting between them. Germline lookup yields CDR1 LGHDT and CDR2 YNNKEL (reference sequence). The CDR3 length is 16 residues. Findings and limits, study-wide: Pre-infection memory already had some responding clones, implying cross-reactive memory joined. The study found contracting CD4+ clones mainly in CM and EM and contracting CD8+ clones in EMRA.

After 5'RACE with constant-segment primers, TCR alpha and TCR beta cDNA libraries carrying sample barcodes and UMIs were obtained. TCRdb recomputed calls from the 5' RACE reads with MiXCR, one row per CDR3 protein. This table has under 200,000 distinct CDR3 sequences, under 14% appearing once. Sequencing was performed on PBMCs or a T cell subset sorted from them (not recorded which). The TCR was taken from a man between 18 and 35 years old who had mild COVID-19 (a few samples of this study predate the infection). Cell type and time point are not known. The chain couples TRBV3-1 to TRBJ2-3; D unresolved. The CDR3 protein is CASSQESDPVRDTQYF. The CDR3 nucleotides are TGTGCCAGCAGCCAAGAGTCGGACCCGGTGAGAGATACGCAGTATTTT.